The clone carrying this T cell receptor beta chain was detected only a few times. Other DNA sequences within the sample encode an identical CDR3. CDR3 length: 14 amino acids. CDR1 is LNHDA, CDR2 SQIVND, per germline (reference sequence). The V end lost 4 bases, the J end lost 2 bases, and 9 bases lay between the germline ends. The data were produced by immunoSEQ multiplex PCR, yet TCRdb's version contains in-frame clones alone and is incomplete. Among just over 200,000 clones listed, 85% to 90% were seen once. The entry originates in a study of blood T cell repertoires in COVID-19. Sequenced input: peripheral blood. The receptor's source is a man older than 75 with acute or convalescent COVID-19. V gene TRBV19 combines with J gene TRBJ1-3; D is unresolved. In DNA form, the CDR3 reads TGTGCCAGTAGTACAGGAACGGCTGGAAACACCATATATTTT. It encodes CASSTGTAGNTIYF.